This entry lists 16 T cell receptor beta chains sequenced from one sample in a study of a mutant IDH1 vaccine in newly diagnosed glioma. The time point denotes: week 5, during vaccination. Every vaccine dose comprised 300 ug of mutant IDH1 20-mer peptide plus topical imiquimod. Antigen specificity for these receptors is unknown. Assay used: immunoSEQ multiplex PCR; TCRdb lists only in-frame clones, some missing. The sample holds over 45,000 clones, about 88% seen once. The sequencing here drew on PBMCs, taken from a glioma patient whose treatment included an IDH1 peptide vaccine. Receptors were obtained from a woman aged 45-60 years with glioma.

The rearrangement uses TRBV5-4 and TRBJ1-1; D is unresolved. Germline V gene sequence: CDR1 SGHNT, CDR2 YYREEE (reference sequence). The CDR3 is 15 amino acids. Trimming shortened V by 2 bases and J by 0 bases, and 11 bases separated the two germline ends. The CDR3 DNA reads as TGTGCCAGCAGCTTCGGGAATTCAGTGAACACTGAAGCTTTCTTT. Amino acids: CASSFGNSVNTEAFF.

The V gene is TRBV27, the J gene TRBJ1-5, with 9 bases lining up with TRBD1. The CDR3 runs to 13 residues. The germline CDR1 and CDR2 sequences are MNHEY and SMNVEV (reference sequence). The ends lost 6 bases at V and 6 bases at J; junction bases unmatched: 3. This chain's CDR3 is CASRGQGVQPQHF. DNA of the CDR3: TGTGCCAGCAGGGGACAGGGTGTTCAGCCCCAGCATTTT.

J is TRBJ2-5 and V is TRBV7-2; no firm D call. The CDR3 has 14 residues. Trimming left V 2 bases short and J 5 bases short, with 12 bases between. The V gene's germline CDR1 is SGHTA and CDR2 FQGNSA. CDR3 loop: CASSLIASTETQYF. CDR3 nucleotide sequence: TGTGCCAGCAGCTTAATCGCTAGTACGGAGACCCAGTACTTC. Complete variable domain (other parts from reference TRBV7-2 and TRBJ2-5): GAGVSQSPSNKVTEKGKDVELRCDPISGHTALYWYRQSLGQGLEFLIYFQGNSAPDKSGLPSDRFSAERTGGSVSTLTIQRTQQEDSAVYLCASSLIASTETQYFGPGTRLLVL.

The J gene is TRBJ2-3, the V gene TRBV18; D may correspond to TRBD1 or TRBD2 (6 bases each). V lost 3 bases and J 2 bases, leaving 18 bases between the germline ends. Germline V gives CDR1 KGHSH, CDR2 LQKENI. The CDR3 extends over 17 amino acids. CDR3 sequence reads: CASSPPKGGLLTDTQYF. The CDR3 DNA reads TGTGCCAGCTCACCTCCTAAAGGGGGGTTACTCACAGATACGCAGTATTTT.

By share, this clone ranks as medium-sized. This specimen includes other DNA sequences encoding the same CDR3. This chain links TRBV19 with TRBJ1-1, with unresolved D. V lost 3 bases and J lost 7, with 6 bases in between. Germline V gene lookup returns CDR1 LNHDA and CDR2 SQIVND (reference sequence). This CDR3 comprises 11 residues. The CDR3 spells CASSIRSEAFF. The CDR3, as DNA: TGTGCCAGTAGTATCCGAAGTGAAGCTTTCTTT.

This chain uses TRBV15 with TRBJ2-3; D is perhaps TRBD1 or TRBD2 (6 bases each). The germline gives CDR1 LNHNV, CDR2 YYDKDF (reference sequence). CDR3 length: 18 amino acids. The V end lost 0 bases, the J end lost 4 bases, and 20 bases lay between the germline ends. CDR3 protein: CATSRDQRGAKPPDTQYF. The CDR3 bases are TGTGCCACCAGCAGAGATCAGAGGGGGGCCAAGCCTCCAGATACGCAGTATTTT.

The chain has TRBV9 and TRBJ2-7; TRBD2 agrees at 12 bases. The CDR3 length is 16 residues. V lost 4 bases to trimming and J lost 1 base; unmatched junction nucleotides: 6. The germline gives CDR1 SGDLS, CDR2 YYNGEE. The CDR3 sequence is CASSPRLAGESYEQYF. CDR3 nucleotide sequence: TGTGCCAGCAGCCCACGACTAGCGGGGGAATCCTACGAGCAGTACTTC.

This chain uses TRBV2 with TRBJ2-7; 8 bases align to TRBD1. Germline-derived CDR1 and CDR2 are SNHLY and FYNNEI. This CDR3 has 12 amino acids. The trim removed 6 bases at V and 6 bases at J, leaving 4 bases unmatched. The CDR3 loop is CASRDRAREQYF. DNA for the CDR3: TGTGCCAGCAGGGACAGGGCTCGCGAGCAGTACTTC.

The chain's CDR3 is CASSQDVGTAAYEQYF. CDR3 nucleotide sequence: TGCGCCAGCAGCCAAGATGTCGGAACGGCGGCCTACGAGCAGTACTTC. The chain is built from TRBV4-3 and TRBJ2-7, with D unresolved. This CDR3 spans 16 amino acids. Germline V lookup: CDR1 LGHNA, CDR2 YSLEER. Between the trimmed V and J ends, which lost 0 bases and 2 bases, there was a span of 14 bases.

For the CDR3, the DNA is TGTGCCAGCAGTGGCCGACAGATTCCCGGGGAGCTGTTTTTT. Amino acid sequence: CASSGRQIPGELFF. V usage is TRBV6-1 and J usage is TRBJ2-2; D might be TRBD1 (5 bases). The CDR3 runs 14 residues. V lost 4 bases, J lost 6 bases, and 12 bases lay in between. Germline CDR1 reads MNHNS; CDR2 reads SASEGT.

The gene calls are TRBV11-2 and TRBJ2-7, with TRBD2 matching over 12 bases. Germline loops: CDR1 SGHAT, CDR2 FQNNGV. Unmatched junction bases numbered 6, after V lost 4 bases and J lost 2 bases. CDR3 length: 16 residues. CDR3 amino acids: CASSSRTSGDPYEQYF. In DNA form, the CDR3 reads TGTGCCAGCAGCTCCCGGACTAGCGGGGATCCCTACGAGCAGTACTTC.

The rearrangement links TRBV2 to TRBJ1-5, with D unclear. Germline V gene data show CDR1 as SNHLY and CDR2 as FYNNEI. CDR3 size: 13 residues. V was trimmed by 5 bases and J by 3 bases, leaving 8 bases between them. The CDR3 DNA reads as TGTGCCAGCAGTACCGACCACAATCAGCCCCAGCATTTT. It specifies CASSTDHNQPQHF.

The CDR3 DNA reads TGTGCCAGCAGAGCCCCCAATGAGCAGTTCTTC. Residues: CASRAPNEQFF. The chain recombines TRBV2 with TRBJ2-1, with D hard to call. Germline V gene sequence: CDR1 SNHLY, CDR2 FYNNEI. V gave up 6 bases and J gave up 6 bases, with 6 bases separating them. The CDR3 is made up of 11 amino acids.

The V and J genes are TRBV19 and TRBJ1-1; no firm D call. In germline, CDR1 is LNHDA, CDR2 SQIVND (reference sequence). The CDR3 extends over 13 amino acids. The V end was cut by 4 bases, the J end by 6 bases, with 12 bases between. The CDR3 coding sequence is TGTGCCAGTAGTAAGGAGGGAAACGCTGAAGCTTTCTTT. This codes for CASSKEGNAEAFF.

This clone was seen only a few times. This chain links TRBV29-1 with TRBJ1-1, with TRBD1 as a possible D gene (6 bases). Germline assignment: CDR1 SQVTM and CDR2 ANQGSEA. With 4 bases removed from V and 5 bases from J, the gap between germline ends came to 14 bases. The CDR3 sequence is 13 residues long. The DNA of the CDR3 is TGCAGCGTTGGCGCGGGGGGCTGGACTGAAGCTTTCTTT. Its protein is CSVGAGGWTEAFF.

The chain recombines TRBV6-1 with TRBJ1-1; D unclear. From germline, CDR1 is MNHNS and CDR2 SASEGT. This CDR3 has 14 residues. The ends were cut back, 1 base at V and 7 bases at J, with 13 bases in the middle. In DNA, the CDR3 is TGTGCCAGCAGTGAAGGGCTCGACACTTATGAAGCTTTCTTT. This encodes CASSEGLDTYEAFF.